Below, 30 T cell receptor beta chains from the same sample are listed, as sequenced in a study of blood T cell repertoires in COVID-19. The protocol was immunoSEQ multiplex PCR, while the TCRdb copy is restricted to in-frame clones and leaves out a portion. The table has about 41,000 clones, roughly four fifths seen once. Sequencing was carried out using peripheral blood. These TCRs come from a woman at least 80 years old with acute or convalescent COVID-19.

The chain uses TRBV10-3 and TRBJ2-3, with D uncertain. The CDR3 is made up of 13 amino acids. V shed 6 bases and J shed 0 bases, with 7 bases lying between them. Germline-derived CDR1 and CDR2 are ENHRY and SYGVKD. The CDR3 sequence: CAISPLSTDTQYF. In DNA, the CDR3 is TGTGCCATCAGCCCTCTTAGCACAGATACGCAGTATTTT.

The rearrangement uses TRBV15 and TRBJ2-7; TRBD2 matches 7 bases. The germline V gene has CDR1 LNHNV and CDR2 YYDKDF (reference sequence). Unmatched junction bases numbered 2, after V lost 1 base and J lost 5 bases. The CDR3 extends over 13 amino acids. CDR3 sequence (DNA): TGTGCCACCAGCAGAGGCCGGGGGGACGAGCAGTACTTC. It specifies CATSRGRGDEQYF.

The chain links TRBV4-2 to TRBJ2-1, with D tentatively TRBD2 (7 bases). This CDR3 is 13 amino acids long. V lost 0 bases and J 15 bases, leaving 15 bases between the germline ends. Germline CDR1 LGHNA, CDR2 YNFKEQ. Written as DNA, the CDR3 is TGTGCCAGCAGCCAAGATAATGCGGCGGGGGCGTTCTTC. This sequence encodes CASSQDNAAGAFF.

The chain employs TRBV6-1 and TRBJ2-1; D is possibly TRBD1 (6 bases). CDR3 length: 16 amino acids. The germline CDR1 and CDR2 sequences are MNHNS and SASEGT. V lost 4 bases and J lost 9, with 22 bases in between. CDR3 protein: CASSGLTGSAYGEQFF. The CDR3 bases are TGTGCCAGCAGTGGCTTAACAGGGAGTGCCTACGGTGAGCAGTTCTTC.

The sample holds one count of this clone. The chain uses TRBV25-1 and TRBJ1-3; D ambiguous. Trimming removed 4 bases from V and 8 bases from J, with 21 bases in between. Germline lookup yields CDR1 MGHDK and CDR2 SYGVNS. The CDR3 totals 16 residues. The CDR3 reads CASSAGRFLSVDTIYF. The CDR3, as DNA: TGTGCCAGCAGTGCCGGCAGGTTCCTGTCCGTGGACACCATATATTTT.

The chain joins TRBV7-2 to TRBJ1-4; TRBD1 is a possible D gene (5 bases). The germline gives CDR1 SGHTA, CDR2 FQGNSA. The CDR3 is made up of 15 amino acids. V lost 5 bases, J lost 0 bases, and 10 bases lay in between. The CDR3 here is CASSLQTATNEKLFF. DNA of the CDR3: TGTGCCAGCAGCCTGCAGACAGCAACTAATGAAAAACTGTTTTTT.

The chain uses TRBV2 and TRBJ2-3; 15 bases align to TRBD2. Germline V CDR1 and CDR2: SNHLY, FYNNEI. The V and J ends lost 5 bases and 4 bases, in that order; junction bases with no gene match: 4. There are 16 residues in the CDR3. DNA of the CDR3: TGTGCCAGCAGTCCCCGGACTAGCGGGGGGGCAGATACGCAGTATTTT. Protein sequence: CASSPRTSGGADTQYF.

The chain links TRBV28 to TRBJ1-6, with 9 bases fitting TRBD1. The trim removed 5 bases at V and 5 bases at J, leaving 13 bases unmatched. The CDR3 runs to 18 residues. Looked up from germline, CDR1 is MDHEN and CDR2 is SYDVKM. The CDR3 protein is CASSLSTGGSLDNSPLHF. CDR3 in DNA: TGTGCCAGCAGTCTTTCAACAGGGGGCTCTCTGGATAATTCACCCCTCCACTTT.

This clone was picked up a small number of times. This chain connects TRBV19 to TRBJ1-2; D possibly corresponds to TRBD1 (6 bases). V was trimmed by 3 bases and J by 4 bases, leaving 21 bases between them. This CDR3 contains 17 residues. Germline V CDR1 and CDR2: LNHDA, SQIVND (reference sequence). Here the CDR3 reads CASSIRGWDMRPYGYTF. The CDR3 region has the DNA TGTGCCAGTAGTATCAGGGGCTGGGACATGAGACCCTATGGCTACACCTTC.

The rearrangement joins TRBV4-1 to TRBJ1-5; 11 nucleotides match TRBD1. Germline V gene data show CDR1 as MGHRA and CDR2 as YSYEKL. There are 15 residues in the CDR3. J lost 5 bases, V lost 2 bases, and 2 bases had no gene match. The CDR3 DNA follows: TGCGCCAGCAGCCAATGGACAGGGGGCGATCAGCCCCAGCATTTT. Its protein is CASSQWTGGDQPQHF.

The chain recombines TRBV3-1 (or the pseudogene TRBV3-2) with TRBJ2-5; D not resolved. The V gene lost 4 bases and the J gene lost 1 base, with 10 bases spanning the gap. Germline values: CDR1 LGHDT, CDR2 YNNKEL (reference sequence). CDR3 length: 14 amino acids. CDR3 protein: CASSPLGSQETQYF. CDR3 coding DNA: TGTGCCAGCAGCCCCCTAGGCTCCCAAGAGACCCAGTACTTC.

The chain carries TRBV2 and TRBJ1-4, with 8 bases fitting TRBD1. Per germline, CDR1 SNHLY and CDR2 FYNNEI. This CDR3 has 14 amino acids. Trimming cost V 5 bases and J 5 bases; bases outside gene matches: 4. The CDR3 DNA is TGTGCCAGCAGTCGGGACAGGAGGAATGAAAAACTGTTTTTT. Protein sequence: CASSRDRRNEKLFF.

This clone appeared a single time. The chain couples TRBV7-2 to TRBJ1-2, with D unresolved. Per germline, CDR1 SGHTA and CDR2 FQGNSA. V lost 0 bases and J lost 0, with 11 bases in between. The CDR3 covers 16 residues. CDR3 sequence (DNA): TGTGCCAGCAGCTTAGCGCGGGTGCCAGCTAACTATGGCTACACCTTC. Its translation: CASSLARVPANYGYTF. Drawing the rest from reference TRBV7-2 and TRBJ1-2, the complete variable domain is GAGVSQSPSNKVTEKGKDVELRCDPISGHTALYWYRQSLGQGLEFLIYFQGNSAPDKSGLPSDRFSAERTGGSVSTLTIQRTQQEDSAVYLCASSLARVPANYGYTFGSGTRLTVV.

This clone was counted a single time. This chain uses TRBV6-5 with TRBJ2-7; 7 nucleotides agree with TRBD1. Germline CDR1 is MNHEY and CDR2 is SVGAGI. This CDR3 spans 12 amino acids. The V and J ends lost 8 bases and 5 bases, in that order; junction bases with no gene match: 6. The CDR3 DNA follows: TGTGCCAGCGCAAGGGGGCGGAACGAGCAGTACTTC. Residues: CASARGRNEQYF.

The J gene is TRBJ2-3, the V gene TRBV4-2; maybe TRBD1 (6 bases). Germline V gene data show CDR1 as LGHNA and CDR2 as YNFKEQ. Trimming removed 2 bases from V and 0 bases from J, with 12 bases in between. The CDR3 contains 16 residues. The DNA of the CDR3 is TGTGCCAGCAGCCAAAGCTACAGGGCCAGCACAGATACGCAGTATTTT. Its protein is CASSQSYRASTDTQYF.

The chain combines TRBV3-1 (or the pseudogene TRBV3-2) with TRBJ2-1; TRBD2 agrees at 13 bases. The CDR3 is 15 amino acids. V lost 4 bases and J lost 4; bases outside the gene matches: 1. Looked up from germline, CDR1 is LGHDT and CDR2 is YNNKEL (reference sequence). In nucleotides, the CDR3 is TGTGCCAGCAGCCCGGGACTAGCGGGGTACAATGAGCAGTTCTTC. Translated: CASSPGLAGYNEQFF.

CDR3 amino acids: CASSAGTGDVANQPQHF. The CDR3 nucleotides read TGTGCCAGCAGCGCCGGGACAGGGGATGTGGCCAATCAGCCCCAGCATTTT. This chain links TRBV4-2 with TRBJ1-5; 10 nucleotides match TRBD1. The CDR3 is 17 amino acids. The V and J ends lost 5 bases and 3 bases, in that order; junction bases with no gene match: 10. CDR1 is LGHNA and CDR2 is YNFKEQ in the germline V gene.

The chain joins TRBV19 to TRBJ1-1; D is perhaps TRBD1 (6 bases). From germline, CDR1 is LNHDA and CDR2 SQIVND (reference sequence). The CDR3 has 13 amino acids. V was cut by 4 bases and J by 0 bases, with 6 bases left in between. CDR3 DNA sequence: TGTGCCAGTAGTAAGGGGGTGAACACTGAAGCTTTCTTT. Protein product: CASSKGVNTEAFF. The full variable domain, rest sourced from reference TRBV19 and TRBJ1-1, is DGGITQSPKYLFRKEGQNVTLSCEQNLNHDAMYWYRQDPGQGLRLIYYSQIVNDFQKGDIAEGYSVSREKKESFPLTVTSAQKNPTAFYLCASSKGVNTEAFFGQGTRLTVV.

Only one count was recorded for this clone. The chain joins TRBV11-2 to TRBJ2-3; 10 bases align to TRBD2. The germline CDR1 and CDR2 sequences are SGHAT and FQNNGV. The V gene end was trimmed by 0 bases and the J gene end by 0 bases; junction bases not matched to a gene: 3. The CDR3 runs 17 residues. CDR3 coding DNA: TGTGCCAGCAGCTTAGATACTAGCGGGGTTAGCACAGATACGCAGTATTTT. Its protein product is CASSLDTSGVSTDTQYF.

The chain couples TRBV7-9 to TRBJ1-1; a possible D gene is TRBD1 (5 bases). The CDR3 totals 15 residues. Trimming pared 2 bases from V and 0 bases from J, leaving 10 bases between. Germline V gene lookup returns CDR1 SEHNR and CDR2 FQNEAQ (reference sequence). CDR3 in DNA: TGTGCCAGCAGCTTACAGGGCGGAATGAACACTGAAGCTTTCTTT. Translating it yields CASSLQGGMNTEAFF.

V is TRBV2 and J is TRBJ2-5; 8 nucleotides match TRBD2. The J segment lost 5 bases and the V segment lost 2 bases, leaving 7 bases of the junction unmatched. The germline CDR1 and CDR2 sequences are SNHLY and FYNNEI. The CDR3 is 15 amino acids. The CDR3 sequence: CASSEFSGTMETQYF. In DNA form, the CDR3 reads TGTGCCAGCAGTGAATTTAGCGGGACGATGGAGACCCAGTACTTC. The full variable domain, completed using reference TRBV2 and TRBJ2-5, is EPEVTQTPSHQVTQMGQEVILRCVPISNHLYFYWYRQILGQKVEFLVSFYNNEISEKSEIFDDQFSVERPDGSNFTLKIRSTKLEDSAMYFCASSEFSGTMETQYFGPGTRLLVL.

The CDR3 reads CASSPPAGTRNEQFF. For the CDR3, the DNA is TGTGCCAGCTCACCACCGGCAGGGACACGAAATGAGCAGTTCTTC. The chain uses TRBV18 and TRBJ2-1, with TRBD1 as a possible D gene (6 bases). The CDR3 covers 15 residues. The V gene lost 0 bases and the J gene lost 7 bases, with 13 bases spanning the gap. Germline V gives CDR1 KGHSH, CDR2 LQKENI.

V and J are TRBV6-6 and TRBJ2-1; TRBD2 matches at 8 bases. Germline V CDR1 and CDR2: MNHNY, SVGAGI (reference sequence). With V trimmed by 4 bases and J by 6 bases, 5 bases remained unmatched. CDR3 size: 14 residues. The CDR3 loop reads CASSSPGGSNEQFF. The CDR3 coding sequence is TGTGCCAGCAGTTCCCCGGGGGGGAGCAATGAGCAGTTCTTC.

The CDR3 loop reads CASSSQGYYGYTF. The CDR3 DNA reads TGTGCCAGCAGTTCACAGGGCTACTATGGCTACACCTTC. This chain joins TRBV12-3 or TRBV12-4 and TRBJ1-2, with TRBD1 as a possible D gene (6 bases). V was trimmed by 4 bases and J by 3 bases, leaving 9 bases between them. This CDR3 has 13 residues.

The chain links TRBV9 to TRBJ1-2, with 9 bases identical to TRBD1. Germline V gives CDR1 SGDLS, CDR2 YYNGEE. This CDR3 region has 14 residues. V lost 4 bases, J lost 2 bases, and 3 bases stayed unmatched. In DNA, the CDR3 is TGTGCCAGCAGCCCCGGGACAGGGAACTATGGCTACACCTTC. Its translation: CASSPGTGNYGYTF.

This rearrangement joins TRBV6-5 to TRBJ1-6; no reliable D call. The germline CDR1 and CDR2 sequences are MNHEY and SVGAGI. The V end lost 4 bases, the J end lost 7 bases, and 11 bases lay between the germline ends. There are 14 residues in the CDR3. Written as DNA, the CDR3 is TGTGCCAGCAGTTCGACGACTGTCAATTCACCCCTCCACTTT. This codes for CASSSTTVNSPLHF.

The chain carries TRBV5-1 and TRBJ2-1, with TRBD1 identical over 8 bases. The CDR3 runs 15 residues. The germline V gene has CDR1 SGHRS and CDR2 YFSETQ. V dropped 4 bases and J dropped 0; count of bases not matched to a gene: 3. CDR3 bases: TGCGCCAGCAGCCTAGGACAGGGCTCCTACAATGAGCAGTTCTTC. As protein: CASSLGQGSYNEQFF.

The genes are TRBV19 and TRBJ2-6; 8 bases line up with TRBD1. V lost 7 bases and J lost 2; bases outside the gene matches: 19. The CDR3 has 20 residues. Germline-derived CDR1 and CDR2 are LNHDA and SQIVND (reference sequence). The CDR3 loop is CASTLTRQGNASPGANVLTF. As DNA, the CDR3 is TGTGCCAGTACCTTGACCAGACAGGGGAACGCCTCTCCTGGGGCCAACGTCCTGACTTTC.

The chain is built from TRBV7-2 and TRBJ1-3; 8 positions agree with TRBD1. V shed 5 bases, J shed 0 bases, and the junction held 6 bases outside the gene matches. Germline CDR1 and CDR2: SGHTA and FQGNSA. The CDR3 has 16 amino acids. CDR3 sequence reads: CASSPSGQGSGNTIYF. DNA of the CDR3: TGTGCCAGCAGCCCCTCAGGACAGGGCTCTGGAAACACCATATATTTT. The variable domain in full, with the rest retrieved from reference TRBV7-2 and TRBJ1-3, is GAGVSQSPSNKVTEKGKDVELRCDPISGHTALYWYRQSLGQGLEFLIYFQGNSAPDKSGLPSDRFSAERTGGSVSTLTIQRTQQEDSAVYLCASSPSGQGSGNTIYFGEGSWLTVV.

J is TRBJ1-2 and V is TRBV6-5, with 8 bases matching TRBD1. The CDR3 is made up of 14 amino acids. The V and J ends lost 6 bases and 7 bases, in that order; junction bases with no gene match: 10. Germline-derived CDR1 and CDR2 are MNHEY and SVGAGI. The CDR3 DNA is TGTGCCAGCAGGCCCGGACAGGGAATGGGTGGCTACACCTTC. Amino acid sequence: CASRPGQGMGGYTF.